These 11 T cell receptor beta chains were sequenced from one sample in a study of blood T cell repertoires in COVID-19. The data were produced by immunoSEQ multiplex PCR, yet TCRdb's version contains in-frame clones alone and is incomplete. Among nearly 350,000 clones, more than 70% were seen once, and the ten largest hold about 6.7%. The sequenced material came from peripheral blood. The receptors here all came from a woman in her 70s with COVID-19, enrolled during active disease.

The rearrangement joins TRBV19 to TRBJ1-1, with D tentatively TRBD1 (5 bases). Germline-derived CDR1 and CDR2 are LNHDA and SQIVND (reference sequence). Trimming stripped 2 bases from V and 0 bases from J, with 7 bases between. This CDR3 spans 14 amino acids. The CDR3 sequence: CASSIWGLNTEAFF. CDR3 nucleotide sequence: TGTGCCAGTAGTATATGGGGCTTGAACACTGAAGCTTTCTTT.

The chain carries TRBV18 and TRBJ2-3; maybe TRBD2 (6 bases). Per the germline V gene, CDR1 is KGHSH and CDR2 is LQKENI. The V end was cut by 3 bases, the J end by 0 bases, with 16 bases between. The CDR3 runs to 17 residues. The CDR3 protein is CASSPWRGELSTDTQYF. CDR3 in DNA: TGTGCCAGCTCACCTTGGAGGGGAGAACTAAGCACAGATACGCAGTATTTT.

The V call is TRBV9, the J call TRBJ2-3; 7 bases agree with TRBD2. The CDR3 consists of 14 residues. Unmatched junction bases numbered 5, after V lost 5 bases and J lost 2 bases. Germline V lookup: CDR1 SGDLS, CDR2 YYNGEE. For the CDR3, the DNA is TGTGCCAGCAGACCAGCGGGGAACACAGATACGCAGTATTTT. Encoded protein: CASRPAGNTDTQYF.

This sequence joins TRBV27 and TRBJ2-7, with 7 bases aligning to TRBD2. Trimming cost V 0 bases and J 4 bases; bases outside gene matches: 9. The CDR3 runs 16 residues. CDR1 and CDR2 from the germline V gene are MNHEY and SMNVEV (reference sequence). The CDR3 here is CASSLSNSGAAYEQYF. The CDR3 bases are TGTGCCAGCAGTTTATCTAACAGCGGGGCAGCGTACGAGCAGTACTTC.

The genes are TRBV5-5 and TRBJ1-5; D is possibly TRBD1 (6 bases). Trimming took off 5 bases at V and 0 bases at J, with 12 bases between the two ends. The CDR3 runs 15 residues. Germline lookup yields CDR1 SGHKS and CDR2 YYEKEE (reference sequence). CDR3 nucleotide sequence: TGTGCCAGCAGTTTGACAGGAAATAGCAATCAGCCCCAGCATTTT. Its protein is CASSLTGNSNQPQHF. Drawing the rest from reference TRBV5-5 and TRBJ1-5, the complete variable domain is DAGVTQSPTHLIKTRGQQVTLRCSPISGHKSVSWYQQVLGQGPQFIFQYYEKEERGRGNFPDRFSARQFPNYSSELNVNALLLGDSALYLCASSLTGNSNQPQHFGDGTRLSIL.

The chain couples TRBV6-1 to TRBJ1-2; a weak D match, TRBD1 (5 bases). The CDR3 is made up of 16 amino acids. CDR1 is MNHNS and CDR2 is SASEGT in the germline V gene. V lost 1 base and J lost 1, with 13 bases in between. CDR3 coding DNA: TGTGCCAGCAGTGAAGATCTCTTTGACAGTAACTATGGCTACACCTTC. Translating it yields CASSEDLFDSNYGYTF.

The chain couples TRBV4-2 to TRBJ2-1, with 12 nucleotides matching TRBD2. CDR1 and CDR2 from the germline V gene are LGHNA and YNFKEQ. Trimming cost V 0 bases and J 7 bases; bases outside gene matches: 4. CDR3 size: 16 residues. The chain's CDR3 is CASSQDTSGGTNEQFF. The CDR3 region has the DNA TGTGCCAGCAGCCAAGATACTAGCGGGGGGACTAATGAGCAGTTCTTC.

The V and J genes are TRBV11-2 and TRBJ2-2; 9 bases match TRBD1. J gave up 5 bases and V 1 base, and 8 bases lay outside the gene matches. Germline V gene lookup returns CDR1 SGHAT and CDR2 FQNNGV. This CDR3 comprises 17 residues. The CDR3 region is CASSLVARTGVTGELFF. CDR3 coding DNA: TGTGCCAGCAGCTTAGTCGCCCGGACAGGGGTTACCGGGGAGCTGTTTTTT.

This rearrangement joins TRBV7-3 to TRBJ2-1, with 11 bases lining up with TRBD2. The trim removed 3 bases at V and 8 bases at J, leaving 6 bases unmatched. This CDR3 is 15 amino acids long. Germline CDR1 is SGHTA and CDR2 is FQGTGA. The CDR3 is CASSFSGGATYEQFF. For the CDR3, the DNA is TGTGCCAGCAGCTTTAGCGGGGGGGCCACGTATGAGCAGTTCTTC. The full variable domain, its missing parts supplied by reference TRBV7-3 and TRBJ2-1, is GAGVSQTPSNKVTEKGKYVELRCDPISGHTALYWYRQSLGQGPEFLIYFQGTGAADDSGLPNDRFFAVRPEGSVSTLKIQRTERGDSAVYLCASSFSGGATYEQFFGPGTRLTVL.

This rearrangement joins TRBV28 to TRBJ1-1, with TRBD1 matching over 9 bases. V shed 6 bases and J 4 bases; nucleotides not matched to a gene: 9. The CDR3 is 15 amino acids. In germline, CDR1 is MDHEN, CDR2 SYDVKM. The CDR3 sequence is CASSSPGQGGTEAFF. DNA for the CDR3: TGTGCCAGCAGCTCTCCGGGACAGGGAGGCACTGAAGCTTTCTTT.

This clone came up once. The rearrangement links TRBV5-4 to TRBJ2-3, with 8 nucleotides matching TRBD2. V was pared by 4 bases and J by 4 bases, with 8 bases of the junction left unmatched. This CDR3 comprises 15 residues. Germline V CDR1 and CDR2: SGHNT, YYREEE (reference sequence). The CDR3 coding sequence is TGTGCCAGCAGCCAAGGACTAGCTCGGTCAGATACGCAGTATTTT. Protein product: CASSQGLARSDTQYF.